Listed below are T cell receptor beta chains from one sample, sequenced in a study of neurological immune-mediated disorders. TCRdb redid the calling of the 5' RACE reads with MiXCR, one entry per CDR3 protein. In the table there are about 59,000 distinct CDR3 sequences, under 4.5% of which are singletons. The sequenced material came from PBMCs. The receptors stem from a woman in her twenties or thirties with multiple sclerosis. CDR3s include the opening cysteine and the closing phenylalanine or tryptophan.

V gene: TRBV7-8
CDR3 protein: CASSPGQGYGGELFF

V gene: TRBV5-1
CDR3 protein: CASYRGPGFYGYTF

V gene: TRBV5-1
CDR3 protein: CASSLGLAGAYNEQFF

V gene: TRBV6-2/TRBV6-3
CDR3 protein: CALNWEKLPTVLHYNEQFF

V gene: TRBV7-9
CDR3 protein: CASSLETGFYGYTF

V gene: TRBV5-5
CDR3 protein: CASSLGPANEQFF

V gene: TRBV9
CDR3 protein: CASSPRLRDTGELFF

V gene: TRBV15
CDR3 protein: CATSRTRDREAFF

V gene: TRBV12-3/TRBV12-4
CDR3 protein: CASSFGWLGEQFF

V gene: TRBV6-6
CDR3 protein: CASSYTAQSSYEQYF

V gene: TRBV7-2
CDR3 protein: CASSSRGGGPREQYF

V gene: TRBV20-1
CDR3 protein: CSARADRGLGSPLNF

V gene: TRBV7-2
CDR3 protein: CASSLALPYEQYF

V gene: TRBV11-2
CDR3 protein: CASSWQWGRAEAFF

V gene: TRBV27
CDR3 protein: CASKQGGTTNEKLFF

V gene: TRBV7-2
CDR3 protein: CASSLRGGAVQPQNF

V gene: TRBV20-1
CDR3 protein: CSARARERTGELFF

V gene: TRBV6-1
CDR3 protein: CASSPGLAVGDTQYF

V gene: TRBV19
CDR3 protein: CASSLQPNEAFF

V gene: TRBV10-3
CDR3 protein: CAISVGAGGQETQYF

V gene: TRBV12-3/TRBV12-4
CDR3 protein: CASSWVSGELFF

V gene: TRBV6-5
CDR3 protein: CASSYSIANEQYF

V gene: TRBV5-1
CDR3 protein: CASSFEGTGKDEQYF

V gene: TRBV3-1
CDR3 protein: CASSQDGGRAGPQNF

V gene: TRBV20-1
CDR3 protein: CSARPRLAYEQYF

V gene: TRBV5-6
CDR3 protein: CASSLSGYPETQYF

V gene: TRBV15
CDR3 protein: CATSRGEAVSYNEQFF

V gene: TRBV7-2
CDR3 protein: CASSPRRDTDTQYF

V gene: TRBV7-8
CDR3 protein: CASSFGFDRSPYEQYF

V gene: TRBV5-1
CDR3 protein: CASSLVVNTEAFF

V gene: TRBV11-2
CDR3 protein: CASGGGRRWNEQFF

V gene: TRBV20-1
CDR3 protein: CSAGPAASGNTIYF

V gene: TRBV20-1
CDR3 protein: CSARDHASGSFGQYF

V gene: TRBV6-1
CDR3 protein: CASSVWDGKLFF

V gene: TRBV5-1
CDR3 protein: CASSRIGNEQFF

V gene: TRBV7-8
CDR3 protein: CASSLWRLAGEETQYF

V gene: TRBV3-1
CDR3 protein: CASTTGNTEAFF

V gene: TRBV5-1
CDR3 protein: CASSLEGSDNEQFF

V gene: TRBV25-1
CDR3 protein: CASSESSGGGGELFF

V gene: TRBV2
CDR3 protein: CASLRDRVNYGYTF

V gene: TRBV20-1
CDR3 protein: CSARDVAGTVNYEQYF

V gene: TRBV5-5
CDR3 protein: CASSLDPLAPPHF

V gene: TRBV18
CDR3 protein: CASSPVRGELFF

V gene: TRBV20-1
CDR3 protein: CSAREGGRSLNEQFF

V gene: TRBV28
CDR3 protein: CASWDRGNSPLHF

V gene: TRBV5-1
CDR3 protein: CASSRLTPVTGELFF